One sample yielded the 3 T cell receptor beta chains listed below, sequenced in a study of blood T cell repertoires in COVID-19. Only in-frame clones appear in the TCRdb table, and some are missing; sequencing was by immunoSEQ multiplex PCR. The sample lists 200,000 to 300,000 clones; 70% to 90% were seen once. The source material was peripheral blood. These receptors all stem from a man younger than 35 with active or convalescent COVID-19.

The CDR3 DNA sequence: TGTGCCAGCAGCTTATCGGTTTACGAGCAGTACTTC. Its translation: CASSLSVYEQYF. The chain links TRBV7-9 to TRBJ2-7; D uncertain. Germline CDR1 is SEHNR and CDR2 is FQNEAQ (reference sequence). Trimming shortened V by 2 bases and J by 4 bases, and 6 bases separated the two germline ends. This CDR3 is built from 12 residues.

The chain uses TRBV7-3 and TRBJ2-2; the match to TRBD2 covers 7 bases. From germline, CDR1 is SGHTA and CDR2 FQGTGA. With 5 bases clipped from V and 5 bases from J, the junction kept 11 bases outside the gene matches. This CDR3 has 16 amino acids. DNA for the CDR3: TGTGCCAGCAGCCCTAAGGCGGGAGTACAGACCGGGGAGCTGTTTTTT. Its protein product is CASSPKAGVQTGELFF.

The CDR3 loop reads CASSLEGGPGTDTQYF. CDR3 coding DNA: TGCGCCAGCAGCTTGGAGGGAGGGCCAGGCACAGATACGCAGTATTTT. The chain carries TRBV5-1 and TRBJ2-3; 7 bases map to TRBD2. Losses at the gene ends were 0 bases for V and 1 base for J; bases not matched to a gene: 5. The CDR3 runs 16 residues. Germline CDR1 SGHRS, CDR2 YFSETQ.